This TCR beta chain was recovered during a study of early T cells in non-severe SARS-CoV-2 infection. In the study overall: From unsorted whole blood, bulk RNA was sequenced, and the chains remained unpaired. Study results and limitations: VDJdb-based matching was biased toward anti-spike CD8 responses and missed private and CD4 specificities.

This clonotype was detected many times. No antigen is known for it. Germline-derived CDR1 and CDR2 are MNHEY and SVGEGT. V gave up 7 bases and J gave up 4 bases; unmatched junction bases: 8. The CDR3 is 14 residues long. The TCR library protocol attached unique molecular identifiers to the individual cDNA molecules. TCRdb reanalysed the 5' RACE reads using MiXCR and keeps one entry per CDR3 protein. The profile shows about 67,000 distinct CDR3 sequences, roughly 12% of them singletons. This chain links TRBV6-2 or TRBV6-3 with TRBJ2-3; 7 positions match TRBD2. The sequence was collected from an adult who was a healthcare worker with PCR-confirmed SARS-CoV-2 infection or an uninfected control (not recorded which). The sequenced sample was whole blood. CDR3 DNA sequence: TGTGCCAGCAATCCAGCGGGAAGGGCAGATACGCAGTATTTT. Amino acids: CASNPAGRADTQYF.